These 6 T cell receptor beta chains were sequenced from one sample in a study of shared clonotypes between healthy human individuals. This table comes from immunoSEQ multiplex PCR, and its TCRdb copy is limited to in-frame clones, with some not included. The table shows about 2.4 million clones, with about 92% occurring only once. Sequencing was carried out using naive CD4+ T cells sorted from blood. Subset specified: CD45RA+ positively selected. The receptor source for this set is a man younger than 35 in good health.

In the case of this clone: This sample also contains other DNA sequences that code for the same CDR3. The V call is TRBV5-1, the J call TRBJ2-6; D gene unclear. V dropped 4 bases and J dropped 4 bases, with 12 bases sitting between them. CDR3 length: 15 residues. Germline V lookup: CDR1 SGHRS, CDR2 YFSETQ. In nucleotides, the CDR3 is TGCGCCAGCAGCCCGGGTACATCCGGGGCCAACGTCCTGACTTTC. As protein: CASSPGTSGANVLTF.

The genes are TRBV28 and TRBJ1-5, with D possibly being TRBD1 (5 bases). Germline CDR1 reads MDHEN; CDR2 reads SYDVKM. The length of the CDR3 is 20 residues. The V and J ends lost 5 bases and 6 bases respectively, with 32 bases between them. CDR3 sequence (DNA): TGTGCCAGCAGTACCCATGGCCGGGGGGGAAGCCGGAGGACCGGTCAGCCCCAGCATTTT. Translating gives CASSTHGRGGSRRTGQPQHF.

The chain couples TRBV6-1 to TRBJ2-3; 10 bases align to TRBD1. V shed 3 bases and J 3 bases; nucleotides not matched to a gene: 6. Per the germline V gene, CDR1 is MNHNS and CDR2 is SASEGT. This CDR3 region has 16 residues. CDR3 protein: CASSDLTGGRTDTQYF. The CDR3 nucleotides are TGTGCCAGCAGTGACCTGACAGGGGGCAGGACAGATACGCAGTATTTT.

The chain links TRBV6-1 to TRBJ2-7; D possibly corresponds to TRBD2 (6 bases). The V gene lost 6 bases and the J gene lost 6 bases, with 18 bases spanning the gap. CDR3 length equals 14 residues. Germline CDR1 reads MNHNS; CDR2 reads SASEGT. The CDR3 loop reads CASRARGLLGEQYF. CDR3 bases: TGTGCCAGCAGAGCAAGGGGACTTTTAGGCGAGCAGTACTTC.

The genes are TRBV27 and TRBJ2-7; D is perhaps TRBD1 (5 bases). Germline V gene data show CDR1 as MNHEY and CDR2 as SMNVEV (reference sequence). The CDR3 contains 14 residues. The ends were cut back, 3 bases at V and 2 bases at J, with 11 bases in the middle. The CDR3 sequence: CASSFITGPYEQYF. For the CDR3, the DNA is TGTGCCAGCAGTTTTATAACAGGTCCCTACGAGCAGTACTTC.

The rearrangement uses TRBV6-5 and TRBJ2-7; D is tentatively TRBD1 or TRBD2 (5 bases each). CDR3 length: 13 amino acids. CDR1 and CDR2 from the germline V gene are MNHEY and SVGAGI. V was shortened by 5 bases and J by 6 bases, with 14 bases between the two germline ends. In nucleotides, the CDR3 is TGTGCCAGCAGTGAAGGGTGGGGGACCGAGCAGTACTTC. Translated, it gives CASSEGWGTEQYF.